These 8 T cell receptor beta chains were sequenced from one sample in a study of radiotherapy plus CTLA-4 blockade in lung cancer. Only in-frame clones appear in the TCRdb table, and some are missing; sequencing was by immunoSEQ multiplex PCR. The sample yields 80,000 or so clones, 78% seen once. The sample in question was peripheral blood, obtained from a patient treated with radiotherapy plus ipilimumab. The receptors originated from a human donor with non-small cell lung cancer who had a partial response to radiotherapy plus ipilimumab. Some clones in this sample may be carry-over from other donors' samples.

V and J are TRBV6-6 and TRBJ1-2, with D unclear. V lost 5 bases, J lost 1 base, and 8 bases lay in between. The CDR3 spans 13 residues. Per germline, CDR1 MNHNY and CDR2 SVGAGI (reference sequence). CDR3 sequence reads: CASSIGVNYGYTF. The CDR3 DNA sequence: TGTGCCAGCAGTATAGGAGTTAACTATGGCTACACCTTC.

The rearrangement links TRBV7-6 to TRBJ1-1, with TRBD1 matching 8 bases. With 5 bases clipped from V and 1 base from J, the junction kept 15 bases outside the gene matches. The CDR3 has 18 residues. Germline V CDR1 and CDR2: SGHVS, FNYEAQ. The CDR3 coding sequence is TGTGCCAGCAGCCTCCGGTCATCTAGACAGGGGTCGAACACTGAAGCTTTCTTT. Translation: CASSLRSSRQGSNTEAFF.

This clone has a single count. The chain couples TRBV6-1 to TRBJ2-7; D is ambiguous. This CDR3 comprises 12 residues. V gave up 5 bases and J gave up 7 bases, with 12 bases separating them. CDR1 MNHNS and CDR2 SASEGT come from the germline V gene. DNA for the CDR3: TGTGCCAGCAGTACTACGGTCCGGGAGCAGTACTTC. Encoded protein: CASSTTVREQYF.

This clone was seen once. The chain employs TRBV19 and TRBJ2-3, with D maybe TRBD1 (6 bases). CDR1 is LNHDA and CDR2 is SQIVND in the germline V gene (reference sequence). CDR3 length equals 15 residues. V lost 2 bases to trimming and J lost 6 bases, with 15 bases between them. This CDR3 is CASSITSRGMDTQYF. The CDR3 region has the DNA TGTGCCAGTAGTATAACGTCCAGGGGCATGGATACGCAGTATTTT.

The chain employs TRBV28 and TRBJ2-5, with 10 bases matching TRBD1. The germline gives CDR1 MDHEN, CDR2 SYDVKM. CDR3 size: 15 residues. J lost 2 bases, V lost 4 bases, and 4 bases had no gene match. The CDR3 sequence is CASSWDRGSQETQYF. CDR3 in DNA: TGTGCCAGCAGTTGGGACAGGGGCTCTCAAGAGACCCAGTACTTC.

This chain uses TRBV7-9 with TRBJ1-2, with 8 bases aligning to TRBD1. Unmatched junction bases numbered 23, after V lost 7 bases and J lost 4 bases. Germline V gene data show CDR1 as SEHNR and CDR2 as FQNEAQ (reference sequence). This CDR3 is 19 amino acids long. CDR3 DNA sequence: TGTGCCAGCACCAGGGGGCCGTTTCCTCAGGGGGCGCATGGCTATGGCTACACCTTC. It translates to CASTRGPFPQGAHGYGYTF.

This clone was seen a single time. For the CDR3, the DNA is TGTGCCAGTAGTAACACACGGGGAAGCGATGAGCAGTTCTTC. This gives the protein CASSNTRGSDEQFF. The chain combines TRBV19 with TRBJ2-1, with D possibly TRBD2 on 5 matching bases. V was trimmed by 4 bases and J by 8 bases, leaving 15 bases between them. The length of the CDR3 is 14 residues. Germline CDR1 is LNHDA and CDR2 is SQIVND (reference sequence).

The genes are TRBV9 and TRBJ2-7; 9 bases map to TRBD2. Losses at the gene ends were 2 bases for V and 5 bases for J; bases not matched to a gene: 11. CDR1 is SGDLS and CDR2 is YYNGEE in the germline V gene. The CDR3 totals 16 residues. CDR3 loop: CASSVSGWVAGDEQYF. The DNA of the CDR3 is TGTGCCAGCAGCGTGAGTGGGTGGGTAGCGGGGGACGAGCAGTACTTC.